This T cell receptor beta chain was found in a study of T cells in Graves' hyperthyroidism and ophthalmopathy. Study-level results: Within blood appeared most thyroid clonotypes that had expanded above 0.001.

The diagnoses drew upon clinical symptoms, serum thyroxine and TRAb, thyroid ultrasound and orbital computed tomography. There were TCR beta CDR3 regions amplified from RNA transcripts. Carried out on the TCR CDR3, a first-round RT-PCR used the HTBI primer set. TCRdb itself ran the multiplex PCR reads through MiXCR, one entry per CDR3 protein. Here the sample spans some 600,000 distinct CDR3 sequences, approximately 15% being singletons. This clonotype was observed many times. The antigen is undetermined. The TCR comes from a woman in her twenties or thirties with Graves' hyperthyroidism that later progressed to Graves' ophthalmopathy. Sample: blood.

The CDR3 DNA is TGTGCCATCAGTGAGTCGGGGGGCCTAGCGGGGCCCTACAATGAGCAGTTCTTC. Its translation: CAISESGGLAGPYNEQFF. This chain links TRBV10-3 with TRBJ2-1, with 9 positions matching TRBD2. The germline V gene encodes CDR1 ENHRY and CDR2 SYGVKD. Trimming removed 0 bases from V and 2 bases from J; junction bases left unmatched: 8. This CDR3 comprises 18 residues.